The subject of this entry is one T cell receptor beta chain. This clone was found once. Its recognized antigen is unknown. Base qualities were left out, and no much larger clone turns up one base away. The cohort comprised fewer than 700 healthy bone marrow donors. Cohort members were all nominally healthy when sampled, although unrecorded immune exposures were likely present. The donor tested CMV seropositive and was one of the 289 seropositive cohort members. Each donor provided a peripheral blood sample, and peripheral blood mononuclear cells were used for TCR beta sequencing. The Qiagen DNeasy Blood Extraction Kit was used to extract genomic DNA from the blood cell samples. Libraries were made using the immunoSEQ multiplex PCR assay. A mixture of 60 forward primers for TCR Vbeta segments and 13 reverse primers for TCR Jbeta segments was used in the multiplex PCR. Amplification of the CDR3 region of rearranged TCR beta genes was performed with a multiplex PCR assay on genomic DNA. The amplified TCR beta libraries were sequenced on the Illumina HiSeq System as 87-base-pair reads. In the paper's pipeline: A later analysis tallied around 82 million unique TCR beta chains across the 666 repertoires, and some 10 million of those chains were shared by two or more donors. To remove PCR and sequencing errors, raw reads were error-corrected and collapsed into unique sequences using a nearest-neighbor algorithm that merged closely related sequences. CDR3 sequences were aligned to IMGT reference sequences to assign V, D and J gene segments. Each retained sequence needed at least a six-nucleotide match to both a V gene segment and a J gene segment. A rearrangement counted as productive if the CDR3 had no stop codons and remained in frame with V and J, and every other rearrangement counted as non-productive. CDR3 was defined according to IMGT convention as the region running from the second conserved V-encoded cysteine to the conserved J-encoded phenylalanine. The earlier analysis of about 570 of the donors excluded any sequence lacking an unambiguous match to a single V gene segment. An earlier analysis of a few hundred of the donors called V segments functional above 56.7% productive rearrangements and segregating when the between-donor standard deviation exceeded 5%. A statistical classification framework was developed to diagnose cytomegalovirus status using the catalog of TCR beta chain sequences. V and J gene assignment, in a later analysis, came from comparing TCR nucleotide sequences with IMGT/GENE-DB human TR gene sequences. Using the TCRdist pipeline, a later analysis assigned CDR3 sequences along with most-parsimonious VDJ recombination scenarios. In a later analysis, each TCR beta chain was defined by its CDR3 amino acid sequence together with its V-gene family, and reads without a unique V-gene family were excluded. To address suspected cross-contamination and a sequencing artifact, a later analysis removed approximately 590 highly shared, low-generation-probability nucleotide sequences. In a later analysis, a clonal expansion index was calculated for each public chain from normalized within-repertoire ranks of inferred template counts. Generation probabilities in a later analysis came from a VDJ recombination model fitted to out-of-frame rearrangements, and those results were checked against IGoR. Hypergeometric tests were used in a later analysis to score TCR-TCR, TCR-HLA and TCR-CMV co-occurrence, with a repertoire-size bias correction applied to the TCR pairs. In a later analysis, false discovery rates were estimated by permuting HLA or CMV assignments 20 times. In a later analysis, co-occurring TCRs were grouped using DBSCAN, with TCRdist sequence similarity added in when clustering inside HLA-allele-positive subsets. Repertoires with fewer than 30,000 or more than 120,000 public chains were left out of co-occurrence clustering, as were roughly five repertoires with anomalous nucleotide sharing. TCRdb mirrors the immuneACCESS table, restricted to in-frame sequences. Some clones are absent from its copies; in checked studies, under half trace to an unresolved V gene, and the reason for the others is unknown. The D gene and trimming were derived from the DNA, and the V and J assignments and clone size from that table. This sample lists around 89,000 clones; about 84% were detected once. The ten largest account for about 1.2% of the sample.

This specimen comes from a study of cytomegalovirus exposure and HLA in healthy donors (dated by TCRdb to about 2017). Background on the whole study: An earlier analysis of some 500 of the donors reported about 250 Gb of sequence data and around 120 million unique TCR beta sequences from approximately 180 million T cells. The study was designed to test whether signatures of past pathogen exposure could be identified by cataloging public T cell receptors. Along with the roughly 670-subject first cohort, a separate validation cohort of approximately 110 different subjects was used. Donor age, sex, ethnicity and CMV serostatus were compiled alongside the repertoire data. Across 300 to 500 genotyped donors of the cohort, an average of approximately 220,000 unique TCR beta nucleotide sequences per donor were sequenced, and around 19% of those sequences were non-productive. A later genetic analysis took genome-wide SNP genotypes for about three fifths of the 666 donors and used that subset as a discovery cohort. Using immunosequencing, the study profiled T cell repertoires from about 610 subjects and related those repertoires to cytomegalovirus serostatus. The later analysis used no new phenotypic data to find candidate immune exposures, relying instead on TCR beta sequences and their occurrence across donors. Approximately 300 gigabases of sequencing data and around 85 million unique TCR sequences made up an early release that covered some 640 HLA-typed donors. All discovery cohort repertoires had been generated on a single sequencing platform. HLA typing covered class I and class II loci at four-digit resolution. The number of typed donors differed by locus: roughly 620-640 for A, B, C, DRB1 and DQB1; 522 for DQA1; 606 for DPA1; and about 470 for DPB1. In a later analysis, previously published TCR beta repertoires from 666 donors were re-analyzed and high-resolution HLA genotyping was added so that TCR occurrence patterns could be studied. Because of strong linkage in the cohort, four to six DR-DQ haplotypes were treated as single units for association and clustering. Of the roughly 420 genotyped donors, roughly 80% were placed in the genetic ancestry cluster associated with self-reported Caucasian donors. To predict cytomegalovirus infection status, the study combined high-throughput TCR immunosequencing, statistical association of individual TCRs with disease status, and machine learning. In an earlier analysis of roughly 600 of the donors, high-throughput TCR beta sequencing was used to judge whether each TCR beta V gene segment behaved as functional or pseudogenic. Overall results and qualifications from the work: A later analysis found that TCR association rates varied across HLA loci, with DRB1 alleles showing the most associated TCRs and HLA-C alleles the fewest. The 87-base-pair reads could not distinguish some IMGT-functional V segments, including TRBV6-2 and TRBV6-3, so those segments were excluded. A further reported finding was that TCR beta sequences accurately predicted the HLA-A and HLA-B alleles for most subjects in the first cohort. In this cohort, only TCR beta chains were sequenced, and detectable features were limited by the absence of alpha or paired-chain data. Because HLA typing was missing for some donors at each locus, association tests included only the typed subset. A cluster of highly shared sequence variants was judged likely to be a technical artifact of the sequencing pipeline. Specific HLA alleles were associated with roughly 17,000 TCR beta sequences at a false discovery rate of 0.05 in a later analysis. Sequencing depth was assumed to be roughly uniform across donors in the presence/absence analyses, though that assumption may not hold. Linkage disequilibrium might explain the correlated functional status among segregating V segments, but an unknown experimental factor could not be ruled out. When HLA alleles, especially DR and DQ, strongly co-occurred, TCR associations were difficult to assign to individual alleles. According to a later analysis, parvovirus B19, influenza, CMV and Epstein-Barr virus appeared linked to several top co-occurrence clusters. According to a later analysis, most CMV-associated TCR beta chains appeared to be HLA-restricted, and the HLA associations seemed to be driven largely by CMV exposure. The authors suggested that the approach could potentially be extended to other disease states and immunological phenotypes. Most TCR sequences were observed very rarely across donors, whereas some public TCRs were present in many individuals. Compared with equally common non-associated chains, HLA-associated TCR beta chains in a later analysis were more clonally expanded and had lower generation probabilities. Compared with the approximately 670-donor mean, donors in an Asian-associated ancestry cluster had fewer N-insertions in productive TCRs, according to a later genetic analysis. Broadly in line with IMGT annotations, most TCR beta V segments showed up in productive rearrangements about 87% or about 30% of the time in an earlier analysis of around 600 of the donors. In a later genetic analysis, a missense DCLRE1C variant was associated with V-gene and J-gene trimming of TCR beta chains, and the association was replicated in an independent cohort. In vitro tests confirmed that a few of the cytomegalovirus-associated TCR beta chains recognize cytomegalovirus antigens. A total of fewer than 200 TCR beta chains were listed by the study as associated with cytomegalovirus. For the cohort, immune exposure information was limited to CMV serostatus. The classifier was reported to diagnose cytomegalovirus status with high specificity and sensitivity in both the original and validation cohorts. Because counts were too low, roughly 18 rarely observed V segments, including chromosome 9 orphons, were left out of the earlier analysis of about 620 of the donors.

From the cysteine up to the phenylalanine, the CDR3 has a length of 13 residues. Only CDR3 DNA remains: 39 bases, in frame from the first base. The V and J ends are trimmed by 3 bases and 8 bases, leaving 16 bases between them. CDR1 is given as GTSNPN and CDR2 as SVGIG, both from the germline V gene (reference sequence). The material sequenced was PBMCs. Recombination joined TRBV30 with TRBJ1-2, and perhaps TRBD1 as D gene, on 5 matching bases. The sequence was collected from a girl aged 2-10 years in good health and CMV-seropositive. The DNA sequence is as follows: TGTGCCTGGAGGACTCCCCGGGCAGGGGGCTACACCTTC. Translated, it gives CAWRTPRAGGYTF.